This passage covers 7 T cell receptor beta chains from one sample sequenced in a study of cytomegalovirus exposure and HLA in healthy donors (dated by TCRdb to about 2017). Receptor libraries were prepared by the immunoSEQ multiplex PCR assay. The multiplex PCR relied on a mix of 60 forward primers for TCR Vbeta segments and 13 reverse primers for TCR Jbeta segments. The table comes from immuneACCESS by way of TCRdb, which keeps in-frame sequences with V and J called. Part of the clones is missing from these tables; in studies checked, under half for an unresolved V gene and the rest for unknown reasons. For this sample the table gives some 200,000 clones, of which around nine tenths were detected only once. 1% of the sample lies in the top ten. The sample consisted of PBMCs. The receptors were sampled from a woman younger than 35 in good health and CMV-seronegative.

This chain connects TRBV4-3 to TRBJ2-7; tentatively, D is TRBD1 (5 bases). Trimming took 0 bases from V and 6 from J, leaving 18 bases between them. The germline V gene has CDR1 LGHNA and CDR2 YSLEER. The CDR3 has 16 amino acids. The CDR3 here is CASSQDEKGRALEQYF. DNA of the CDR3: TGCGCCAGCAGCCAAGACGAAAAGGGCAGGGCCCTCGAGCAGTACTTC.

The gene calls are TRBV6-1 and TRBJ2-6; 9 bases are shared with TRBD1. Trimming at V came to 3 bases and at J to 1 base, leaving 4 bases not matched to a gene. The CDR3 loop spans 17 amino acids. Germline-derived CDR1 and CDR2 are MNHNS and SASEGT. The CDR3 sequence: CASSDGTGISGANVLTF. CDR3 nucleotides: TGTGCCAGCAGTGACGGGACAGGGATTTCTGGGGCCAACGTCCTGACTTTC.

The rearrangement links TRBV4-1 to TRBJ1-2, with 10 bases fitting TRBD1. Unmatched junction bases numbered 7, after V lost 3 bases and J lost 6 bases. Germline loops: CDR1 MGHRA, CDR2 YSYEKL. CDR3 length: 15 residues. CDR3 in DNA: TGCGCCAGCAGCCAGGAAGGACAGGGGGGCCATGGCTACACCTTC. Residues: CASSQEGQGGHGYTF.

The genes are TRBV13 and TRBJ2-5, with D tentatively TRBD1 (7 bases). The CDR3 runs 15 residues. The V end lost 6 bases, the J end lost 0 bases, and 14 bases lay between the germline ends. Germline CDR1 is PRHDT and CDR2 is FYEKMQ (reference sequence). DNA of the CDR3: TGTGCCAGCAGATCGGGGGACAGCGACCAAGAGACCCAGTACTTC. Protein sequence: CASRSGDSDQETQYF.

The chain recombines TRBV5-6 with TRBJ1-1, with 9 bases matching TRBD1. Germline trimming cut 3 bases from V and 6 bases from J; bases unmatched to any gene: 12. The CDR3 consists of 16 residues. The V gene's germline CDR1 is SGHDT and CDR2 YYEEEE. The CDR3 DNA sequence: TGTGCCAGCAGCTCGTCGACAGGGGGAAAGTCGGCTGAAGCTTTCTTT. Translated: CASSSSTGGKSAEAFF.

This chain connects TRBV5-4 to TRBJ1-4, with TRBD1 identical over 8 bases. The CDR3 is 14 amino acids. The V gene end was trimmed by 3 bases and the J gene end by 5 bases; junction bases not matched to a gene: 3. The germline CDR1 and CDR2 sequences are SGHNT and YYREEE (reference sequence). The CDR3 DNA follows: TGTGCCAGCAGCTCGGACAGGGTCAATGAAAAACTGTTTTTT. Its translation is CASSSDRVNEKLFF.

The V and J genes are TRBV5-1 and TRBJ1-4; 9 bases agree with TRBD1. The CDR3 extends over 14 amino acids. The germline gives CDR1 SGHRS, CDR2 YFSETQ. V dropped 4 bases and J dropped 8; count of bases not matched to a gene: 6. CDR3 region: CASSQQGAREKLFF. CDR3 coding DNA: TGCGCCAGCAGCCAACAGGGGGCGAGGGAAAAACTGTTTTTT.